These T cell receptor beta chains were read from a single sample in a study of identical twins' blood T cells. TCRdb re-called the 5' RACE reads with MiXCR, one entry per CDR3 protein. Among a few hundred thousand distinct CDR3 sequences listed, roughly 31% were seen once. The sample consisted of PBMCs. The receptor source for this set is a woman aged 18-49 years in good health. The CDR3 runs from the conserved cysteine through the conserved F or W. The D gene is left open where the match is weak. Some rows have no size entry. The others give once, few or many, or a class for an expanded clone.

NA	TRBV20-1	TRBJ2-2	TRBD2	CSAPLLAGGVGELFF	TGCAGTGCCCCCTTACTAGCGGGGGGGGTCGGGGAGCTGTTTTTT
NA	TRBV4-3	TRBJ1-2	NA	CASSQDTAEYYGYTF	TGCGCCAGCAGCCAAGATACGGCAGAATATTATGGCTACACCTTC
once	TRBV29-1	TRBJ2-3	TRBD2	CSVGNSGGETWADAQYF	TGCAGCGTTGGGAATAGCGGGGGTGAGACTTGGGCAGATGCGCAGTATTTT
many	TRBV27	TRBJ2-4	NA	CASSLYPESRTLAKNIQYF	TGTGCCAGCAGTTTATACCCTGAGTCGCGAACTCTAGCCAAAAACATTCAGTACTTC
NA	TRBV29-1	TRBJ1-1	TRBD1	CSVLRQGGGTEAFF	TGCAGCGTCTTACGACAGGGAGGAGGTACTGAAGCTTTCTTT
few	TRBV7-2	TRBJ2-7	NA	CASSLFNYEQYF	TGTGCCAGCAGCTTATTTAACTACGAGCAGTACTTC
NA	TRBV19	TRBJ2-3	NA	CVSSMFYTQYF	TGTGTCAGTAGTATGTTCTATACGCAGTATTTT
few	TRBV5-1	TRBJ1-5	NA	CASRREDNQPQHF	TGCGCCAGCAGAAGGGAGGACAATCAGCCCCAGCATTTT
NA	TRBV27	TRBJ1-5	NA	CASSLLSPVGGSNQPQHF	TGTGCCAGCAGTTTATTATCACCGGTTGGGGGTAGCAATCAGCCCCAGCATTTT
few	TRBV18	TRBJ1-3	NA	CASPAMESGGNTIYF	TGTGCCAGCCCCGCGATGGAATCGGGAGGAAACACCATATATTTT
few	TRBV20-1	TRBJ2-4	NA	CSAISVLAKNIQYF	TGCAGTGCCATCAGCGTACTAGCCAAAAACATTCAGTACTTC
NA	TRBV12-3/TRBV12-4	TRBJ1-2	TRBD1	CASSPRDSYGYTF	TGTGCCAGCAGTCCCCGGGACAGCTATGGCTACACCTTC
many	TRBV29-1	TRBJ1-2	NA	CSVERQDGYTF	TGCAGCGTTGAAAGGCAGGATGGCTACACCTTC
many	TRBV6-4	TRBJ1-5	TRBD1	CASSLQGGDQPQHF	TGTGCCAGCAGTCTACAGGGGGGGGATCAGCCCCAGCATTTT
NA	TRBV12-5	TRBJ1-2	NA	CASDRDTGYGYTF	TGTGCTAGTGACCGGGACACGGGCTATGGCTACACCTTC
NA	TRBV2	TRBJ2-7	NA	CASSSPHQFYEQYF	TGTGCCAGCAGCTCCCCGCACCAATTCTACGAGCAGTACTTC
NA	TRBV20-1	TRBJ1-1	NA	CSARADTGSTEAFF	TGCAGTGCTAGAGCGGACACGGGGAGCACTGAAGCTTTCTTT
NA	TRBV29-1	TRBJ1-2	NA	CSVIQRDYGYTF	TGCAGCGTCATACAGAGAGACTATGGCTACACCTTC
many	TRBV7-2	TRBJ1-2	NA	CASSLGGSNYGYTF	TGTGCCAGCAGCCTCGGGGGATCTAACTATGGCTACACCTTC
few	TRBV29-1	TRBJ1-1	NA	CSVVLVTVNTEAFF	TGCAGCGTTGTATTGGTGACAGTGAACACTGAAGCTTTCTTT
few	TRBV20-1	TRBJ1-3	TRBD1	CSAGRQGVDTIYF	TGCAGTGCCGGGAGGCAGGGGGTTGACACCATATATTTT
few	TRBV27	TRBJ1-2	NA	CASRDSFNGYTF	TGTGCCAGCAGAGACAGTTTTAATGGCTACACCTTC
NA	TRBV20-1	TRBJ2-3	NA	CSALHGDLTDTQYF	TGCAGTGCCCTTCATGGGGATTTGACAGATACGCAGTATTTT
NA	TRBV30	TRBJ2-1	NA	CAWSVRVGSIEQFF	TGTGCCTGGAGTGTAAGGGTTGGCAGTATTGAGCAGTTCTTC
NA	TRBV10-3	TRBJ2-3	NA	CAISGLAGTSTDTQYF	TGTGCCATCAGTGGTTTAGCCGGAACTAGCACAGATACGCAGTATTTT
few	TRBV7-9	TRBJ2-5	TRBD2	CASSRGLASQTQYF	TGTGCCAGCAGCCGCGGACTAGCGAGTCAGACCCAGTACTTC
NA	TRBV12-5	TRBJ2-1	TRBD2	CASGSPGLAGVNEQFF	TGTGCTAGTGGTTCGCCGGGACTAGCGGGAGTGAATGAGCAGTTCTTC
NA	TRBV6-6	TRBJ2-3	TRBD2	CASSRLAGVQDTQYF	TGTGCCAGCAGCCGACTAGCGGGGGTTCAAGATACGCAGTATTTT
many	TRBV20-1	TRBJ1-1	NA	CSARIVSVGSEAFF	TGCAGTGCTAGAATCGTTTCTGTAGGTTCTGAAGCTTTCTTT
many	TRBV20-1	TRBJ1-1	NA	CSAREPGEAFF	TGCAGTGCTAGAGAACCAGGTGAAGCTTTCTTT
few	TRBV11-2	TRBJ1-1	NA	CASTFLRTEAFF	TGTGCCAGCACGTTCCTGCGAACTGAAGCTTTCTTT
few	TRBV5-1	TRBJ2-3	NA	CASRARGATDTQYF	TGCGCCAGCAGGGCCCGGGGGGCCACAGATACGCAGTATTTT
NA	TRBV11-2	TRBJ2-1	NA	CACSLGLLAVYNEQFF	TGTGCCTGCAGCTTAGGTTTACTAGCAGTCTACAATGAGCAGTTCTTC
few	TRBV7-9	TRBJ2-1	NA	CASSLGRGGSYNEQFF	TGTGCCAGCAGCTTAGGGAGGGGTGGCTCCTACAATGAGCAGTTCTTC
many	TRBV7-2	TRBJ2-3	NA	CASSLVGADTQYF	TGTGCCAGCAGCTTAGTTGGGGCAGATACGCAGTATTTT
NA	TRBV20-1	TRBJ1-5	NA	CSARDSYYSNQPQHF	TGCAGTGCTAGAGATTCCTATTATAGCAATCAGCCCCAGCATTTT
NA	TRBV13	TRBJ1-6	NA	CASSDRLKPLHF	TGTGCCAGCAGCGACCGCCTTAAGCCCCTCCACTTT
few	TRBV27	TRBJ1-6	NA	CASREGSGRSPLHF	TGTGCCAGCAGAGAAGGCAGTGGTCGGTCACCCCTCCACTTT
NA	TRBV6-5	TRBJ1-1	NA	CVTLGVSTASKTAAFF	TGTGTCACACTAGGGGTGTCGACAGCTTCGAAAACTGCAGCTTTCTTT
NA	TRBV12-3/TRBV12-4	TRBJ1-2	NA	CASSPPRGSYGYTF	TGTGCCAGCAGTCCACCCCGGGGGTCCTATGGCTACACCTTC
few	TRBV30	TRBJ2-2	NA	CAWKGEGLRTGELFF	TGTGCCTGGAAGGGCGAGGGGCTCAGAACCGGGGAGCTGTTTTTT
few	TRBV4-1	TRBJ1-4	NA	CASSPPDILGEKLFF	TGCGCCAGCAGCCCCCCTGACATATTGGGTGAAAAACTGTTTTTT
many	TRBV7-3	TRBJ2-2	NA	CASSLGGGVAGELFF	TGTGCCAGCAGCTTAGGAGGTGGAGTAGCCGGGGAGCTGTTTTTT
NA	TRBV7-2	TRBJ1-5	NA	CASSLSRFLNQPQHF	TGTGCCAGCAGCTTAAGTCGATTTTTAAATCAGCCCCAGCATTTT
NA	TRBV29-1	TRBJ2-1	TRBD2	CSSRLAGDLSYNEQFF	TGCAGCTCACGACTAGCGGGAGATCTCTCCTACAATGAGCAGTTCTTC